The source of this T cell receptor beta chain is a study of blood T cell repertoires in COVID-19. The data were produced by immunoSEQ multiplex PCR, yet TCRdb's version contains in-frame clones alone and is incomplete. The sample lists 300,000 to 350,000 clones; 75% to 90% were seen once. Per germline, CDR1 SGHAT and CDR2 FQNNGV. Trimming removed 1 base from V and 6 bases from J, with 13 bases in between. The CDR3 is 14 amino acids. The rearrangement joins TRBV11-2 to TRBJ2-7; a weak D match, TRBD1 (6 bases). Material: PBMCs or T cells enriched from blood (not recorded which). The source of this sequence is a man aged 25-45 years who had recovered from COVID-19. The CDR3 sequence is CASSLGVTGGEQYF. The CDR3, as DNA: TGTGCCAGCAGCTTAGGAGTGACAGGAGGCGAGCAGTACTTC.